This T cell receptor (beta chain) was sequenced for a study of T cells expressing NK-cell markers. TCRdb reprocessed the 5' RACE reads and stores each CDR3 protein as one record, lacking DNA. This repertoire includes approximately 460,000 distinct CDR3 sequences. The CDR3 consists of 13 residues. The V gene's germline CDR1 is KGHSH and CDR2 LQKENI. The sequenced material came from blood T cells: a sorted CD56 or NKG2C T cell subset, CD4+ or CD8+ T cells, or bulk PBMC T cells (not recorded which). The receptor was isolated from a woman between 18 and 70 years old in good health. The chain couples TRBV18 to TRBJ2-1. CDR3 amino acids: CASSPTRYDEQFF.